The 20 T cell receptor beta chains below come from one sample, sequenced in a study of cytomegalovirus exposure and HLA in healthy donors (dated by TCRdb to 2017 to 2019). The library was built by means of the immunoSEQ multiplex PCR assay. Entries here come from immuneACCESS through TCRdb and include only in-frame sequences with V and J called. Some clones fail to appear in such tables; in the studies checked, an unresolved V gene covers under half of the shortfall, and the cause of the remainder is unknown. In all, the sample holds about 200,000 clones, and about 82% of those were seen once. The ten top clones hold over 1.1% of the sample. Specimen: PBMCs. The receptor source for this set is a woman younger than 35 in good health and CMV-seronegative.

The chain has TRBV2 and TRBJ2-3, with 8 nucleotides matching TRBD2. The CDR3 runs to 14 residues. J lost 6 bases, V lost 5 bases, and 7 bases had no gene match. Germline V gene lookup returns CDR1 SNHLY and CDR2 FYNNEI. CDR3 residues: CASSQTSVGDTQYF. Here the CDR3 DNA reads TGTGCCAGCAGTCAGACTAGCGTGGGGGATACGCAGTATTTT.

The V gene is TRBV19, the J gene TRBJ2-7; D possibly corresponds to TRBD1 (5 bases). Germline values: CDR1 LNHDA, CDR2 SQIVND (reference sequence). Deletions cut 0 bases from V and 4 bases from J, with 7 bases between. This CDR3 contains 13 residues. CDR3 sequence reads: CASSIDDRYEQYF. As DNA, the CDR3 is TGTGCCAGTAGTATAGACGACAGATACGAGCAGTACTTC.

V usage is TRBV18 and J usage is TRBJ1-1; D is unresolved. Trimming stripped 1 base from V and 5 bases from J, with 8 bases between. The CDR3 extends over 13 amino acids. Germline V gives CDR1 KGHSH, CDR2 LQKENI. CDR3 sequence (DNA): TGTGCCAGCTCACCACGACTTGGGACTGAAGCTTTCTTT. Its translation: CASSPRLGTEAFF.

To note about this clone: The same CDR3 arises from other DNA sequences in this sample as well. The V call is TRBV4-1, the J call TRBJ1-5; possibly TRBD1 for D (5 bases). CDR3 length: 15 amino acids. V gave up 2 bases and J gave up 2 bases, with 10 bases separating them. Germline CDR1 MGHRA, CDR2 YSYEKL. CDR3 DNA: TGCGCCAGCAGCCAACCGGGCAGGGGCAATCAGCCCCAGCATTTT. Translated: CASSQPGRGNQPQHF.

The chain recombines TRBV29-1 with TRBJ2-3; TRBD2 matches 11 bases. V lost 7 bases to trimming and J lost 7 bases; unmatched junction nucleotides: 10. The CDR3 runs to 14 residues. The germline CDR1 and CDR2 sequences are SQVTM and ANQGSEA. CDR3 region: CSGVTSGGGYTQYF. CDR3 DNA: TGCAGCGGGGTAACTAGCGGGGGAGGGTATACGCAGTATTTT.

Note on this clone: Other DNA sequences within the sample encode an identical CDR3. The CDR3 loop reads CASSPGTGELFF. The CDR3 DNA sequence: TGTGCCAGCTCGCCCGGGACCGGGGAGCTGTTTTTT. This sequence joins TRBV18 and TRBJ2-2; no definite D call. V shed 6 bases and J shed 5 bases, with 7 bases lying between them. There are 12 residues in the CDR3. CDR1 and CDR2 (germline): KGHSH, LQKENI.

The chain has TRBV11-2 and TRBJ1-2; D is possibly TRBD1 (6 bases). This CDR3 is built from 15 residues. The ends were cut back, 6 bases at V and 0 bases at J, with 14 bases in the middle. The germline V gene has CDR1 SGHAT and CDR2 FQNNGV. CDR3 nucleotides: TGTGCCAGCAGTCCCGCCAGGGGAGCTAACTATGGCTACACCTTC. This translates into CASSPARGANYGYTF.

The chain links TRBV6-6 to TRBJ1-1; the D gene is possibly TRBD1 (5 bases). V was cut by 6 bases and J by 4 bases, with 12 bases left in between. Germline-derived CDR1 and CDR2 are MNHNY and SVGAGI (reference sequence). The CDR3 is made up of 13 amino acids. CDR3: CASSPGGGTEAFF. CDR3 bases: TGTGCCAGCAGCCCCGGGGGAGGCACTGAAGCTTTCTTT.

The V and J genes are TRBV5-4 and TRBJ2-3; D not certain. Trimming removed 0 bases at V and 1 base at J, with 18 bases between. The CDR3 consists of 18 residues. Germline CDR1 and CDR2: SGHNT and YYREEE (reference sequence). CDR3 sequence: CASSLAPVGASRTDTQYF. The DNA of the CDR3 is TGTGCCAGCAGCTTGGCCCCCGTTGGAGCCTCGCGCACAGATACGCAGTATTTT.

The chain joins TRBV29-1 to TRBJ2-6, with 11 nucleotides matching TRBD1. Germline loops: CDR1 SQVTM, CDR2 ANQGSEA. V trimming: 8 bases; J trimming: 0 bases; junction bases outside the gene matches: 15. The CDR3 runs 19 residues. The CDR3 DNA sequence: TGCAGCATAGCCCCCGGGACAGGGGGATTCAGCTCTGGGGCCAACGTCCTGACTTTC. It is translated as CSIAPGTGGFSSGANVLTF.

The rearrangement links TRBV5-1 to TRBJ2-7; possibly TRBD1 for D (5 bases). V was cut by 0 bases and J by 2 bases, with 12 bases left in between. There are 15 residues in the CDR3. Germline lookup yields CDR1 SGHRS and CDR2 YFSETQ. CDR3: CASSLDPGPAYEQYF. DNA of the CDR3: TGCGCCAGCAGCTTGGATCCAGGGCCGGCCTACGAGCAGTACTTC.

This clone showed up just once. The gene calls are TRBV11-1 and TRBJ2-7; TRBD2 aligns across 9 bases. CDR1 SGHAT and CDR2 FQDESV come from the germline V gene (reference sequence). The CDR3 is 14 amino acids. The V and J ends lost 0 bases and 4 bases, in that order; junction bases with no gene match: 1. CDR3 coding DNA: TGTGCCAGCAGCTTAGCTAGCGGGAGTTACGAGCAGTACTTC. It specifies CASSLASGSYEQYF.

The chain couples TRBV5-1 to TRBJ1-1, with D unresolved. Germline CDR1 reads SGHRS; CDR2 reads YFSETQ. V lost 6 bases, J lost 0 bases, and 9 bases lay in between. The CDR3 length is 13 residues. This chain's CDR3 is CASIFTVNTEAFF. DNA of the CDR3: TGCGCCAGCATTTTTACAGTGAACACTGAAGCTTTCTTT.

The chain is built from TRBV11-2 and TRBJ2-1; tentatively, D is TRBD1 (6 bases). V was clipped by 4 bases and J by 9 bases, with 22 bases between them. Germline V gene sequence: CDR1 SGHAT, CDR2 FQNNGV. The CDR3 is made up of 16 amino acids. The DNA of the CDR3 is TGTGCCAGCAGCTCCCCAGTTTTGGCAGTAGGGGGTGAGCAGTTCTTC. It specifies CASSSPVLAVGGEQFF.

In this sample, this clone turned up once. V gene TRBV7-8 combines with J gene TRBJ2-2; 8 bases are a match to TRBD2. The CDR3 has 16 amino acids. Germline CDR1 reads SGHVS; CDR2 reads FQNEAQ. V lost 4 bases and J lost 5; bases outside the gene matches: 9. The CDR3 nucleotides read TGTGCCAGCAGCTCCCAGGGGCTAGCGGGTACCGGGGAGCTGTTTTTT. It yields the protein CASSSQGLAGTGELFF.

Comments on this clone: The same CDR3 is also encoded by other DNA sequences in this sample. This rearrangement joins TRBV6-5 to TRBJ1-2, with D possibly TRBD1 on 5 matching bases. This CDR3 is 13 amino acids long. The germline CDR1 and CDR2 sequences are MNHEY and SVGAGI. With 0 bases removed from V and 7 bases from J, the gap between germline ends came to 9 bases. CDR3 in amino acids: CASSYSNRGGYTF. The CDR3 DNA is TGTGCCAGCAGTTACTCGAATAGGGGTGGCTACACCTTC.

The genes are TRBV5-4 and TRBJ2-7, with TRBD2 identical over 12 bases. This CDR3 region has 16 residues. Per the germline V gene, CDR1 is SGHNT and CDR2 is YYREEE (reference sequence). V was clipped by 4 bases and J by 0 bases; unmatched bases: 5. The CDR3 region is CASSPRTSGTSYEQYF. The CDR3 DNA is TGTGCCAGCAGCCCTAGGACTAGCGGGACCTCCTACGAGCAGTACTTC.

The chain has TRBV5-5 and TRBJ1-1; the D is unclear. The CDR3 has 11 residues. V lost 4 bases and J 8 bases, leaving 9 bases between the germline ends. The germline V gene has CDR1 SGHKS and CDR2 YYEKEE (reference sequence). CDR3 amino acids: CASSREGEAFF. DNA of the CDR3: TGTGCCAGCAGCCGGGAGGGAGAAGCTTTCTTT.

This chain uses TRBV19 with TRBJ1-1; unclear D gene. Germline V gene sequence: CDR1 LNHDA, CDR2 SQIVND (reference sequence). CDR3 length: 13 residues. V lost 5 bases and J 8 bases, leaving 15 bases between the germline ends. DNA for the CDR3: TGTGCCAGTAGTGCAGTCCTGGGCCCCGAAGCTTTCTTT. Translation gives CASSAVLGPEAFF.

This clone was recorded once. The chain recombines TRBV14 with TRBJ2-5; TRBD1 matches at 7 bases. Trimming cost V 4 bases and J 0 bases; bases outside gene matches: 11. The CDR3 sequence is 17 residues long. Germline CDR1 and CDR2: SGHDN and FVKESK. The CDR3 loop is CASSPIRTGTYQETQYF. For the CDR3, the DNA is TGTGCCAGCAGCCCAATTAGGACAGGAACTTACCAAGAGACCCAGTACTTC.